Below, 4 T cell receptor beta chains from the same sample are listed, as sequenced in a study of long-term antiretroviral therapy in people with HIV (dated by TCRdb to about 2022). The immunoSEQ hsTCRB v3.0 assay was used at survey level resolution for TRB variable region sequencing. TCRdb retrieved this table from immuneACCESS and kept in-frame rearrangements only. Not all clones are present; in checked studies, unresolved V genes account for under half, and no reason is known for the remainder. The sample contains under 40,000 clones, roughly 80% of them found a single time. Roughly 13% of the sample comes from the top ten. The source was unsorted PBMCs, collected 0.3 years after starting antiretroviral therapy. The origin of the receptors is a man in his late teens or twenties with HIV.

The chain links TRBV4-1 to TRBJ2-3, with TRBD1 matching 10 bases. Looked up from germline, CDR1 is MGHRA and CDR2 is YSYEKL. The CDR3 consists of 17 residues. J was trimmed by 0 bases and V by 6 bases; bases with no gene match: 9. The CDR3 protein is CASRPGQGFSSTDTQYF. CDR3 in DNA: TGCGCCAGCAGGCCGGGACAGGGGTTCTCTAGCACAGATACGCAGTATTTT.

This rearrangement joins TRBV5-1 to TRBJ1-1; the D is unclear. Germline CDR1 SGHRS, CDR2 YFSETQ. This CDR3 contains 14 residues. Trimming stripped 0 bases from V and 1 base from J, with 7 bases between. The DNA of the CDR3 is TGCGCCAGCAGCTTGGGGCAGAAGAACACTGAAGCTTTCTTT. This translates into CASSLGQKNTEAFF.

Written as DNA, the CDR3 is TGTGCCAGCAGTCTGGGAGGGGTGGGTCAGCCCCAGCATTTT. Translated: CASSLGGVGQPQHF. The chain couples TRBV6-1 to TRBJ1-5; a weak D match, TRBD1 (5 bases). V dropped 5 bases and J dropped 6 bases, with 14 bases sitting between them. The length of the CDR3 is 14 residues. From germline, CDR1 is MNHNS and CDR2 SASEGT.

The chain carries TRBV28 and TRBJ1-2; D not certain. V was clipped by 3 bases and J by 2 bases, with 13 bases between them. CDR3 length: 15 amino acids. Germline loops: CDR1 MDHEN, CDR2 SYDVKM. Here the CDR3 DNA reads TGTGCCAGCAGTTTTGGTCACAGAACAAACTATGGCTACACCTTC. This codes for CASSFGHRTNYGYTF.